What follows are 11 T cell receptor beta chains derived from one specimen sequenced in a study of graft-versus-host responses after intestinal transplantation. Profiling relied on immunoSEQ multiplex PCR, and the TCRdb table lists in-frame clones only, not all of them. Of more than 90,000 clones in the sample, approximately 92% are singletons; the top ten hold around 0.49%. No cognate antigen is known for these TCRs. Specimen: unstimulated CD8+ T cells sorted from spleen or lymph node cells, collected before intestinal transplant. The receptor source for this set is a human donor who received an intestinal transplant.

V usage is TRBV20-1 and J usage is TRBJ1-5; D not certain. The CDR3 covers 11 residues. Trimming shortened V by 0 bases and J by 11 bases, and 8 bases separated the two germline ends. Germline V gene lookup returns CDR1 DFQATT and CDR2 SNEGSKA (reference sequence). The CDR3, as DNA: TGCAGTGCTAGAGATTCCCATTCCCAGCATTTT. This translates into CSARDSHSQHF.

The chain combines TRBV2 with TRBJ2-7, with TRBD2 matching 7 bases. Germline V gives CDR1 SNHLY, CDR2 FYNNEI. This CDR3 has 16 amino acids. V was pared by 8 bases and J by 1 base, with 14 bases of the junction left unmatched. CDR3 DNA: TGTGCCAGCCGGGGGGAAGCCGGGACTTATTCCTACGAGCAGTACTTC. This codes for CASRGEAGTYSYEQYF. Drawing the rest from reference TRBV2 and TRBJ2-7, the complete variable domain is EPEVTQTPSHQVTQMGQEVILRCVPISNHLYFYWYRQILGQKVEFLVSFYNNEISEKSEIFDDQFSVERPDGSNFTLKIRSTKLEDSAMYFCASRGEAGTYSYEQYFGPGTRLTVT.

The chain carries TRBV4-2 and TRBJ2-1; 10 bases line up with TRBD1. CDR1 and CDR2 (germline): LGHNA, YNFKEQ. This CDR3 spans 16 amino acids. Losses at the gene ends were 1 base for V and 7 bases for J; bases not matched to a gene: 7. Here the CDR3 reads CASSQGTGGYGNEQFF. CDR3 DNA: TGTGCCAGCAGCCAAGGGACAGGGGGGTATGGAAATGAGCAGTTCTTC.

This clone was counted a single time. The V call is TRBV5-1, the J call TRBJ2-3; D is perhaps TRBD2 (6 bases). The V end lost 0 bases, the J end lost 9 bases, and 17 bases lay between the germline ends. The CDR3 consists of 15 residues. CDR1 is SGHRS and CDR2 is YFSETQ in the germline V gene. The DNA for the CDR3 is TGCGCCAGCAGCTTGGCCGGGAGACTAGTAGACACGCAGTATTTT. Translating it yields CASSLAGRLVDTQYF.

The genes are TRBV7-9 and TRBJ2-7; unclear D gene. The CDR3 sequence is 12 residues long. Between the trimmed V and J ends, which lost 5 bases and 3 bases, there was a span of 8 bases. Germline lookup yields CDR1 SEHNR and CDR2 FQNEAQ (reference sequence). Written as DNA, the CDR3 is TGTGCCAGCAGCCCCGACTTCTACGAGCAGTACTTC. It translates to CASSPDFYEQYF.

The CDR3 DNA reads TGTGCCAGCAGTGAAGCTATGGGGTACCAGGGGACTGAAGCTTTCTTT. As protein: CASSEAMGYQGTEAFF. The chain employs TRBV2 and TRBJ1-1; possible D gene TRBD1, 6 bases. V gave up 0 bases and J gave up 5 bases, with 16 bases separating them. The CDR3 loop spans 16 amino acids. Germline assignment: CDR1 SNHLY and CDR2 FYNNEI.

V gene TRBV6-5 combines with J gene TRBJ2-1, with D hard to call. Germline values: CDR1 MNHEY, CDR2 SVGAGI. The CDR3 loop spans 14 amino acids. The V and J ends lost 4 bases and 0 bases respectively, with 7 bases between them. CDR3 sequence: CASSLSSSYNEQFF. As DNA, the CDR3 is TGTGCCAGCAGTTTGAGCTCCTCCTACAATGAGCAGTTCTTC.

The chain employs TRBV7-9 and TRBJ2-3; 7 bases are a match to TRBD2. With V trimmed by 1 base and J by 3 bases, 7 bases remained unmatched. Germline lookup yields CDR1 SEHNR and CDR2 FQNEAQ (reference sequence). The CDR3 is made up of 16 amino acids. The CDR3 reads CASSLVLAEKTDTQYF. CDR3 nucleotide sequence: TGTGCCAGCAGCTTAGTTCTAGCGGAGAAAACAGATACGCAGTATTTT.

The rearrangement joins TRBV4-1 to TRBJ2-7; TRBD2 matches at 7 bases. Trimming cost V 0 bases and J 6 bases; bases outside gene matches: 11. The length of the CDR3 is 16 residues. Germline CDR1 is MGHRA and CDR2 is YSYEKL. The CDR3 spells CASSQEISGGSLEQYF. The CDR3 nucleotides read TGCGCCAGCAGCCAAGAGATAAGTGGCGGGAGCCTCGAGCAGTACTTC.

Only one count was recorded for this clone. The gene calls are TRBV5-6 and TRBJ2-5; TRBD2 agrees at 11 bases. The junction had 6 bases not matched to a gene; V was cut back by 7 bases and J by 4 bases. This CDR3 is built from 14 residues. Germline V gives CDR1 SGHDT, CDR2 YYEEEE. CDR3 amino acids: CASLFLAGGETQYF. CDR3 coding DNA: TGTGCCAGCTTGTTTCTAGCGGGAGGAGAGACCCAGTACTTC.

The V and J genes are TRBV9 and TRBJ1-2, with D possibly being TRBD1 (5 bases). The CDR3 runs 16 residues. The V gene lost 3 bases and the J gene lost 0 bases, with 15 bases spanning the gap. Per the germline V gene, CDR1 is SGDLS and CDR2 is YYNGEE. The CDR3 is CASSGQGRVTNYGYTF. CDR3 coding DNA: TGTGCCAGCAGCGGTCAGGGTCGGGTAACTAACTATGGCTACACCTTC.